This T cell receptor beta chain was profiled in a study of CD8+ T cells in alopecia areata (dated by TCRdb to between 2017 and 2018). With regard to the full study: Treated patients were enrolled in an open-label pilot trial of oral tofacitinib, 5 to 10 mg twice daily, for moderate-to-severe alopecia areata. Tofacitinib was given for 6 to 18 months, followed by 6 months of follow-up off drug to assess delayed response and recurrence. Disease severity in treated patients was measured with the SALT score, which quantifies the percentage of affected scalp surface area. To study T cell clonal expansion in alopecia areata, the researchers applied high-throughput TCRbeta sequencing to both the C3H/HeJ mouse model and human patients. In humans, TCRbeta sequencing was performed on scalp tissue and on sorted CD4+ and CD8+ peripheral blood T cells from healthy controls and from patients with patchy or totalis/universalis alopecia areata. Tofacitinib-treated patients had biopsies at baseline and at 4 and 24 weeks of treatment, with a later scalp biopsy in several patients. Scalp clonality was compared among normal scalp (n=4), patchy alopecia areata scalp (n=8), and alopecia totalis/universalis scalp (n=8). RNA came from the PAXgene miRNA kit for fixed scalp, the miRNeasy kit for PBMCs, and the RNeasy kit for mouse skin. TCRbeta CDR3 regions were amplified by immunoSEQ multiplex PCR with 35 Vbeta forward and 13 Jbeta reverse primers.

Library preparation was by the immunoSEQ multiplex PCR assay. RNA was extracted from all samples and reverse transcribed into cDNA, which served as template for TCR sequencing. SuperScript III was used to make first-strand cDNA, primed with a 2:1 mix of oligo-dT and random hexamers. A synthetic immune receptor repertoire was used to gauge amplification bias, and whatever bias remained was removed computationally. The source study handled its data this way. After raw reads were preprocessed to remove errors, the CDR3 was defined following IMGT conventions as running from the conserved cysteine to phenylalanine. Clonality was computed by normalizing Shannon entropy by log2 of the number of productive unique TCRs and subtracting the result from 1. Whether each scalp clone was CD4 or CD8 was inferred by checking scalp TCRbeta sequences against the CD4 and CD8 repertoires from sorted blood. TCRdb retrieved this table from immuneACCESS and kept in-frame rearrangements only. Not all clones are present; in checked studies, unresolved V genes account for under half, and no reason is known for the remainder. That table gives V, J and clone size, and the DNA gave D and trimming. The sample yields around 290,000 clones; over 45% were counted once. The ten top clones hold under 2% of the sample.

As regards this clone: Its target antigen remains unknown. Within one base of it there is no much larger clone, and no base qualities were kept.

In the paper's terms, the time point label means: roughly 24 weeks on oral tofacitinib. The label giving this sample's treatment or condition can be read as: oral pan-JAK inhibitor, 5-10 mg twice daily. Peripheral blood and lesional scalp punch biopsies were obtained from patients with alopecia areata. PBMCs were separated by density centrifugation and stained for CD3, CD4 and CD8, after which CD4+ and CD8+ T cells were sorted on a FACSAria. For CDR1 and CDR2, the germline V gene (reference sequence) lists GTSNPN and SVGIG. The germline V end is reduced by 3 bases and the J end by 1 base; junction bases left unmatched: 9. Counted from cysteine to phenylalanine, this CDR3 has 16 amino acids. Only the CDR3 part of the read is kept: 48 bases, read in frame from the first base. Study-level results and caveats: Compared with mice, TCR sequences shared between patients were less clear, possibly partly because of HLA diversity across the patient population. Many expanded lesional clones persisted in scalp and blood during tofacitinib treatment, which may partly explain relapse after stopping treatment. Compared with normal scalp, lesional scalp, particularly in alopecia totalis/universalis, had higher clonality and more expanded CD8+ clones, which suggests antigenic drive. The treated cohort was small, with a single nonresponder, so links between baseline CD8+ expansion and response need larger studies. Unlike mouse skin, where gammadelta T cells dominate, normal human skin contains resident alphabeta T cells that get sequenced too, which complicates analysis of the scalp TCR repertoire. With tofacitinib, both scalp clonality and the number of expanded CD8+ clones among the top 100 scalp clones went down significantly.

The clonotype comes from a human donor with alopecia areata. The V and J genes are TRBV30 and TRBJ2-7, and 10 junction bases match TRBD2. Sequenced here: CD4+ T cells sorted from blood, sampled at week 24, from a patient treated with tofacitinib. The CDR3: CAWSRPLSGGSYEQYF. The DNA sequence follows: TGTGCCTGGAGCCGTCCCCTTAGCGGGGGGTCCTACGAGCAGTACTTC.